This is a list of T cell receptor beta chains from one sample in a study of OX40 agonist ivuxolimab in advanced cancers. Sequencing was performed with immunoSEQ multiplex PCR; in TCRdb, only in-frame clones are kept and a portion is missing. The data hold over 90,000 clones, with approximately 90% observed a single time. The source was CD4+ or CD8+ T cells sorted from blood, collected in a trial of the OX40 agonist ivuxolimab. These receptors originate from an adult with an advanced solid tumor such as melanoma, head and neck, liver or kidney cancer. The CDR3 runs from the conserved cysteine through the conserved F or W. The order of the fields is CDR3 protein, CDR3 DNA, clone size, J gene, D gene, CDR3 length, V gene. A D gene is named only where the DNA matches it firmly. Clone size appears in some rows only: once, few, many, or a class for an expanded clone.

CDR3 protein: CASSLAGVGETQYF; CDR3 DNA: TGTGCCAGCAGCTTGGCCGGGGTCGGGGAGACCCAGTACTTC; clone size: .; J gene: TRBJ2-5; D gene: .; CDR3 length: 14; V gene: TRBV5-4
CDR3 protein: CASSVDPNTEAFF; CDR3 DNA: TGTGCCAGCAGCGTGGACCCGAACACTGAAGCTTTCTTT; clone size: .; J gene: TRBJ1-1; D gene: .; CDR3 length: 13; V gene: TRBV11-1
CDR3 protein: CASSSYPNGLAGVEQFF; CDR3 DNA: TGTGCCAGCAGCTCGTACCCCAACGGACTAGCGGGAGTTGAGCAGTTCTTC; clone size: once; J gene: TRBJ2-1; D gene: TRBD2; CDR3 length: 17; V gene: TRBV13
CDR3 protein: CASSRTPDRGETQYF; CDR3 DNA: TGTGCCAGCAGTCGAACACCGGACAGGGGAGAGACCCAGTACTTC; clone size: .; J gene: TRBJ2-5; D gene: TRBD1; CDR3 length: 15; V gene: TRBV11-3
CDR3 protein: CAMAREANEQFF; CDR3 DNA: TGTGCCATGGCCCGGGAGGCAAATGAGCAGTTCTTC; clone size: .; J gene: TRBJ2-1; D gene: TRBD2; CDR3 length: 12; V gene: TRBV10-3
CDR3 protein: CAIGDNQETQYF; CDR3 DNA: TGTGCCATCGGAGACAATCAAGAGACCCAGTACTTC; clone size: .; J gene: TRBJ2-5; D gene: .; CDR3 length: 12; V gene: TRBV10-3
CDR3 protein: CASSYQGQATNEKLFF; CDR3 DNA: TGTGCCAGCAGTTACCAGGGGCAGGCAACTAATGAAAAACTGTTTTTT; clone size: once; J gene: TRBJ1-4; D gene: .; CDR3 length: 16; V gene: TRBV6-6
CDR3 protein: CASSFGRANEQFF; CDR3 DNA: TGTGCCAGCAGCTTCGGCAGGGCCAATGAGCAGTTCTTC; clone size: .; J gene: TRBJ2-1; D gene: .; CDR3 length: 13; V gene: TRBV13
CDR3 protein: CAISELDGGNSPLHF; CDR3 DNA: TGTGCCATCAGTGAACTAGACGGAGGGAATTCACCCCTCCACTTT; clone size: .; J gene: TRBJ1-6; D gene: .; CDR3 length: 15; V gene: TRBV10-3
CDR3 protein: CASSERAGANVLTF; CDR3 DNA: TGTGCCAGCAGTGAAAGGGCTGGGGCCAACGTCCTGACTTTC; clone size: .; J gene: TRBJ2-6; D gene: .; CDR3 length: 14; V gene: TRBV6-1
CDR3 protein: CASRLDMNYGYTF; CDR3 DNA: TGTGCCAGCAGATTAGACATGAACTATGGCTACACCTTC; clone size: .; J gene: TRBJ1-2; D gene: .; CDR3 length: 13; V gene: TRBV6-1
CDR3 protein: CASSSGVVQFF; CDR3 DNA: TGTGCCAGCAGTTCTGGGGTAGTGCAGTTCTTC; clone size: .; J gene: TRBJ2-1; D gene: .; CDR3 length: 11; V gene: TRBV6-5
CDR3 protein: CASSPGTGGDTQYF; CDR3 DNA: TGTGCCAGCTCACCTGGGACAGGGGGCGATACGCAGTATTTT; clone size: .; J gene: TRBJ2-3; D gene: TRBD1; CDR3 length: 14; V gene: TRBV18
CDR3 protein: CSAGTGGDSAFF; CDR3 DNA: TGCAGCGCTGGGACAGGGGGGGATTCGGCTTTCTTT; clone size: .; J gene: TRBJ1-1; D gene: TRBD1; CDR3 length: 12; V gene: TRBV29-1
CDR3 protein: CASSRLSPFTDTQYF; CDR3 DNA: TGTGCCAGCAGTCGCCTAAGCCCTTTCACAGATACGCAGTATTTT; clone size: few; J gene: TRBJ2-3; D gene: .; CDR3 length: 15; V gene: TRBV6-5
CDR3 protein: CASSLGGSRSAYEQYF; CDR3 DNA: TGTGCCAGCAGCTTAGGAGGTTCTAGATCCGCCTACGAGCAGTACTTC; clone size: .; J gene: TRBJ2-7; D gene: .; CDR3 length: 16; V gene: TRBV7-9
CDR3 protein: CASSLQVHSYEQYF; CDR3 DNA: TGTGCCAGCAGCCTACAGGTGCACTCCTACGAGCAGTACTTC; clone size: .; J gene: TRBJ2-7; D gene: .; CDR3 length: 14; V gene: TRBV2
CDR3 protein: CARSPRGTRSYEQYF; CDR3 DNA: TGTGCCAGAAGCCCCCGAGGGACACGCTCCTACGAGCAGTACTTC; clone size: .; J gene: TRBJ2-7; D gene: .; CDR3 length: 15; V gene: TRBV5-3
CDR3 protein: CASRVGRAYEQYF; CDR3 DNA: TGTGCCAGCAGGGTAGGGAGGGCCTACGAGCAGTACTTC; clone size: .; J gene: TRBJ2-7; D gene: TRBD2; CDR3 length: 13; V gene: TRBV2
CDR3 protein: CASSEVMGGTEAFF; CDR3 DNA: TGTGCCAGCAGTGAAGTTATGGGAGGAACTGAAGCTTTCTTT; clone size: .; J gene: TRBJ1-1; D gene: .; CDR3 length: 14; V gene: TRBV6-1
CDR3 protein: CAVSGLAGVYNEQFF; CDR3 DNA: TGTGCCGTCTCGGGTCTAGCGGGAGTTTACAATGAGCAGTTCTTC; clone size: .; J gene: TRBJ2-1; D gene: TRBD2; CDR3 length: 15; V gene: TRBV19
CDR3 protein: CASSEITHRQETQYF; CDR3 DNA: TGTGCCAGCAGTGAAATTACACACCGCCAAGAGACCCAGTACTTC; clone size: once; J gene: TRBJ2-5; D gene: .; CDR3 length: 15; V gene: TRBV6-4
CDR3 protein: CASSLEGQGAPYEQYF; CDR3 DNA: TGCGCCAGCAGCTTGGAGGGACAGGGGGCACCCTACGAGCAGTACTTC; clone size: .; J gene: TRBJ2-7; D gene: TRBD1; CDR3 length: 16; V gene: TRBV5-1
CDR3 protein: CASSLQGHQPQHF; CDR3 DNA: TGTGCCAGCAGTTTACAGGGGCATCAGCCCCAGCATTTT; clone size: .; J gene: TRBJ1-5; D gene: .; CDR3 length: 13; V gene: TRBV27
CDR3 protein: CASSLGAGGNTGELFF; CDR3 DNA: TGTGCCAGCAGCTTAGGAGCGGGAGGGAACACCGGGGAGCTGTTTTTT; clone size: once; J gene: TRBJ2-2; D gene: TRBD2; CDR3 length: 16; V gene: TRBV7-3
CDR3 protein: CASSSNRGNEQFF; CDR3 DNA: TGTGCCAGCAGCTCGAACCGGGGGAATGAGCAGTTCTTC; clone size: .; J gene: TRBJ2-1; D gene: .; CDR3 length: 13; V gene: TRBV7-6
CDR3 protein: CASSLVHTGGSESDTQYF; CDR3 DNA: TGTGCCAGCAGCTTAGTGCATACTGGCGGGAGCGAGTCAGATACGCAGTATTTT; clone size: once; J gene: TRBJ2-3; D gene: TRBD2; CDR3 length: 18; V gene: TRBV7-8
CDR3 protein: CASSFLARGADTQYF; CDR3 DNA: TGTGCCAGCAGCTTTTTAGCGCGAGGGGCAGATACGCAGTATTTT; clone size: .; J gene: TRBJ2-3; D gene: .; CDR3 length: 15; V gene: TRBV13
CDR3 protein: CASSPPSGRVSYEQYF; CDR3 DNA: TGTGCCAGCTCACCTCCCAGCGGGAGGGTCTCCTACGAGCAGTACTTC; clone size: .; J gene: TRBJ2-7; D gene: TRBD2; CDR3 length: 16; V gene: TRBV18
CDR3 protein: CASSSRGGGRAYEQYF; CDR3 DNA: TGCGCCAGCAGCTCTCGCGGGGGCGGGAGGGCCTACGAGCAGTACTTC; clone size: .; J gene: TRBJ2-7; D gene: TRBD2; CDR3 length: 16; V gene: TRBV5-1
CDR3 protein: CASSIGTRSYEQYF; CDR3 DNA: TGTGCCAGTAGTATCGGGACTCGATCCTACGAGCAGTACTTC; clone size: .; J gene: TRBJ2-7; D gene: .; CDR3 length: 14; V gene: TRBV19
CDR3 protein: CASSLRGGSYNEQFF; CDR3 DNA: TGTGCCAGCAGTTTACGGGGGGGGTCCTACAATGAGCAGTTCTTC; clone size: .; J gene: TRBJ2-1; D gene: TRBD2; CDR3 length: 15; V gene: TRBV27
CDR3 protein: CASSRGLAGLGEQFF; CDR3 DNA: TGTGCCAGCAGCCGGGGACTAGCGGGACTAGGCGAGCAGTTCTTC; clone size: .; J gene: TRBJ2-1; D gene: TRBD2; CDR3 length: 15; V gene: TRBV7-2
CDR3 protein: CASRGQGRTEAFF; CDR3 DNA: TGTGCCAGCAGAGGACAGGGTAGGACTGAAGCTTTCTTT; clone size: few; J gene: TRBJ1-1; D gene: TRBD1; CDR3 length: 13; V gene: TRBV2
CDR3 protein: CASSYSTQDGGEQYF; CDR3 DNA: TGTGCCAGCAGTTACTCGACACAGGACGGAGGTGAGCAGTACTTC; clone size: few; J gene: TRBJ2-7; D gene: .; CDR3 length: 15; V gene: TRBV6-6
CDR3 protein: CASSFSQQSYEQYF; CDR3 DNA: TGTGCCAGCAGTTTCTCCCAACAGTCCTACGAGCAGTACTTC; clone size: .; J gene: TRBJ2-7; D gene: .; CDR3 length: 14; V gene: TRBV6-1
CDR3 protein: CASSSIGTNIQYF; CDR3 DNA: TGTGCCAGCAGTTCAATAGGGACTAACATTCAGTACTTC; clone size: .; J gene: TRBJ2-4; D gene: .; CDR3 length: 13; V gene: TRBV28
CDR3 protein: CASSIGFTEAFF; CDR3 DNA: TGTGCCAGTAGTATTGGGTTCACTGAAGCTTTCTTT; clone size: once; J gene: TRBJ1-1; D gene: .; CDR3 length: 12; V gene: TRBV19
CDR3 protein: CASSSGTVTDTQYF; CDR3 DNA: TGTGCCAGCAGTTCCGGGACAGTCACAGATACGCAGTATTTT; clone size: .; J gene: TRBJ2-3; D gene: TRBD1; CDR3 length: 14; V gene: TRBV6-6
CDR3 protein: CAWRAGGLGETQYF; CDR3 DNA: TGTGCCTGGAGGGCAGGGGGGTTAGGAGAGACCCAGTACTTC; clone size: .; J gene: TRBJ2-5; D gene: .; CDR3 length: 14; V gene: TRBV30
CDR3 protein: CASRKQASGGNEQFF; CDR3 DNA: TGTGCCAGCAGGAAGCAAGCTAGCGGGGGAAATGAGCAGTTCTTC; clone size: few; J gene: TRBJ2-1; D gene: TRBD2; CDR3 length: 15; V gene: TRBV11-2
CDR3 protein: CAIRGVSEGYTF; CDR3 DNA: TGTGCCATCAGAGGGGTTTCGGAAGGCTACACCTTC; clone size: .; J gene: TRBJ1-2; D gene: .; CDR3 length: 12; V gene: TRBV28
CDR3 protein: CASSLAGGNHNEQFF; CDR3 DNA: TGTGCCAGCAGTTTAGCGGGAGGTAATCACAATGAGCAGTTCTTC; clone size: .; J gene: TRBJ2-1; D gene: TRBD2; CDR3 length: 15; V gene: TRBV27